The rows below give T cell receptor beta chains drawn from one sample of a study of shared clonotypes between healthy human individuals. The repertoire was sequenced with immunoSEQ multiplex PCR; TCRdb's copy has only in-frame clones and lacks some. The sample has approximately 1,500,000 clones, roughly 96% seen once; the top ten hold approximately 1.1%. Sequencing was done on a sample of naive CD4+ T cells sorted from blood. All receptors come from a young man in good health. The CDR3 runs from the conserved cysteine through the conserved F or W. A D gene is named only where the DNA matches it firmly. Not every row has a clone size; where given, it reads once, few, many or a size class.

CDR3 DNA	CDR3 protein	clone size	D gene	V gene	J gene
TGTGCCAGCAGCTTAGGACAGGACGGCGGCTACACCTTC	CASSLGQDGGYTF	NA	NA	TRBV7-2	TRBJ1-2
TGTGCCAGCAGTTTAGGGCAGTGGAATGGCTACACCTTC	CASSLGQWNGYTF	NA	NA	TRBV27	TRBJ1-2
TGTGCCAGTAGGGCCCGGCGGGCTAGCGGGACACAAGAGACCCAGTACTTC	CASRARRASGTQETQYF	NA	TRBD2	TRBV19	TRBJ2-5
TGTGCCAGCAGCTTGGATGACTTTAACCGGGACAGGAGTTTTTACGGCTACACCTTC	CASSLDDFNRDRSFYGYTF	NA	TRBD1	TRBV5-5	TRBJ1-2
TGTGCCAGCAGCGTAGCCCCGGGGGTGGGACTTTACGAGCAGTACTTC	CASSVAPGVGLYEQYF	NA	NA	TRBV9	TRBJ2-7
TGTGCCAGCAGCTTTGACCCTGGGGGCTACGAGCAGTACTTC	CASSFDPGGYEQYF	NA	NA	TRBV7-2	TRBJ2-7
TGTGCCAGCAGCTCAGGGGTCGGGGAGCTGTTTTTT	CASSSGVGELFF	few	NA	TRBV28	TRBJ2-2
TGTGCCAGCAGCTTGGGCCAGGCTGCCTACGAGCAGTACTTC	CASSLGQAAYEQYF	NA	NA	TRBV5-6	TRBJ2-7
TGTGCCAGTAGTATTCGAACAGGGGGCTCATACGAGCAGTACTTC	CASSIRTGGSYEQYF	NA	TRBD1	TRBV19	TRBJ2-7
TGCAGCGTTGACGTCAGCGGGGGACAAGAGACCCAGTACTTC	CSVDVSGGQETQYF	NA	TRBD2	TRBV29-1	TRBJ2-5
TGTGCCAGCAGCCCCCCAGAGGGAGGCTACACCTTC	CASSPPEGGYTF	NA	NA	TRBV7-9	TRBJ1-2
TGTGCCAGCAGAGACGACAGGGGCACAGATACGCAGTATTTT	CASRDDRGTDTQYF	NA	TRBD1	TRBV2	TRBJ2-3
TGTGCCAGCACCCTAAACCCGAAAGGGAACACTGAAGCTTTCTTT	CASTLNPKGNTEAFF	NA	NA	TRBV6-1	TRBJ1-1
TGTGCCAGCAGTGAAGCGATGCAGGGCGACACCGGGGAGCTGTTTTTT	CASSEAMQGDTGELFF	NA	NA	TRBV2	TRBJ2-2
TGCGCCAGCAGCCGGGGACAGGGGAGTTATGAAAAACTGTTTTTT	CASSRGQGSYEKLFF	NA	TRBD1	TRBV4-1	TRBJ1-4
TGTGCCACAAGGACTAGCGGGATCACTGAGCAGTTCTTC	CATRTSGITEQFF	NA	TRBD2	TRBV10-3	TRBJ2-1
TGTGCCATCAGCTTTACTAGCGGGAGGTACGAGCAGTACTTC	CAISFTSGRYEQYF	NA	TRBD2	TRBV10-3	TRBJ2-7
TGTGCCAACCGGGACGATTTGAACACTGAAGCTTTCTTT	CANRDDLNTEAFF	NA	NA	TRBV2	TRBJ1-1